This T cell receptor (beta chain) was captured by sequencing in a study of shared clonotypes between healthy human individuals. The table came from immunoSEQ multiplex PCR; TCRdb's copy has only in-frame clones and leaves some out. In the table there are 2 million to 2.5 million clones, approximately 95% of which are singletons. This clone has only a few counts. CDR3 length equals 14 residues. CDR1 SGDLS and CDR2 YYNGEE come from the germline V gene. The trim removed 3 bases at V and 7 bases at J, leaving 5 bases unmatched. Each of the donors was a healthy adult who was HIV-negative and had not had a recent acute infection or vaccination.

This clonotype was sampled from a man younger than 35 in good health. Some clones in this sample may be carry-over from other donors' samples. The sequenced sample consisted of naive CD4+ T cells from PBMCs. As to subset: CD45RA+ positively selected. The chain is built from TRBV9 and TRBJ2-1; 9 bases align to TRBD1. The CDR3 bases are TGTGCCAGCAGCGCCCACGGGACAGGGAATGAGCAGTTCTTC. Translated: CASSAHGTGNEQFF.